These 32 T cell receptor beta chains originate from one sample sequenced in a study of T cell clonotyping in hematopoietic cell transplantation. Time point reported: recipient sample about 28 days before transplant, after cytoreduction. Only in-frame clones appear in the TCRdb table, and some are missing; sequencing was by immunoSEQ multiplex PCR. Seen here are roughly 50,000 clones, 80% to 90% observed once, and the top ten hold 5.9%. The sample consisted of peripheral blood mononuclear cells, taken before stem cell transplant. The receptor source for this set is a man aged 55 to 69 with biphenotypic leukemia. Some clones in this sample may be carry-over from other donors' samples.

The chain joins TRBV6-1 to TRBJ2-7, with D perhaps matching TRBD2 (5 bases). CDR3 size: 15 residues. The V end was cut by 5 bases, the J end by 0 bases, with 14 bases between. The germline V gene has CDR1 MNHNS and CDR2 SASEGT. CDR3 DNA sequence: TGTGCCAGCAGTTTCCTAGCTGCCAGCTCCTACGAGCAGTACTTC. Residues: CASSFLAASSYEQYF.

This chain connects TRBV28 to TRBJ1-2; D is perhaps TRBD1 (5 bases). V shed 3 bases and J shed 5 bases, with 25 bases lying between them. Germline V lookup: CDR1 MDHEN, CDR2 SYDVKM. CDR3 length: 18 residues. The chain's CDR3 is CASSFPNRPGGDRYGYTF. For the CDR3, the DNA is TGTGCCAGCAGTTTCCCCAACCGCCCCGGGGGGGATCGTTATGGCTACACCTTC.

This clone was seen a single time. J is TRBJ1-5 and V is TRBV30, with D tentatively TRBD1 (6 bases). This CDR3 comprises 13 residues. Germline-derived CDR1 and CDR2 are GTSNPN and SVGIG (reference sequence). V lost 4 bases to trimming and J lost 4 bases, with 11 bases between them. The CDR3 loop is CAWTRDNNQPQHF. The DNA of the CDR3 is TGTGCCTGGACGCGGGACAATAATCAGCCCCAGCATTTT. Looking up the rest from reference TRBV30 and TRBJ1-5 gives the full variable domain: SQTIHQWPATLVQPVGSPLSLECTVEGTSNPNLYWYRQAAGRGLQLLFYSVGIGQISSEVPQNLSASRPQDRQFILSSKKLLLSDSGFYLCAWTRDNNQPQHFGDGTRLSIL.

The chain links TRBV7-2 to TRBJ2-2; D may be TRBD1 (6 bases). Germline V CDR1 and CDR2: SGHTA, FQGNSA. V lost 5 bases and J 6 bases, leaving 13 bases between the germline ends. CDR3 length: 14 residues. The CDR3: CASSPHRVSGELFF. Written as DNA, the CDR3 is TGTGCCAGCAGCCCCCACAGGGTATCCGGGGAGCTGTTTTTT.

The gene calls are TRBV25-1 and TRBJ1-5, with D possibly TRBD1 on 6 matching bases. The CDR3 is 14 residues long. V lost 2 bases to trimming and J lost 2 bases, with 7 bases between them. Germline CDR1 reads MGHDK; CDR2 reads SYGVNS. The CDR3: CASSEPGGNQPQHF. CDR3 coding DNA: TGTGCCAGCAGTGAACCAGGGGGCAATCAGCCCCAGCATTTT.

The rearrangement uses TRBV6-1 and TRBJ1-1; a weak D match, TRBD1 (6 bases). CDR1 is MNHNS, CDR2 SASEGT, per germline. This CDR3 contains 14 residues. V dropped 8 bases and J dropped 6 bases, with 19 bases sitting between them. CDR3 coding DNA: TGTGCCAGCGGGTCTACACAGGGCTCATCTGAAGCTTTCTTT. Its translation: CASGSTQGSSEAFF.

The chain joins TRBV27 to TRBJ1-2; the D is unclear. Trimming removed 5 bases from V and 4 bases from J, with 11 bases in between. This CDR3 spans 13 amino acids. CDR1 is MNHEY, CDR2 SMNVEV, per germline (reference sequence). The CDR3 DNA is TGTGCCAGCAGTCCGCTGACCGCCTATGGCTACACCTTC. Translating it yields CASSPLTAYGYTF.

The V and J genes are TRBV7-3 and TRBJ2-7; maybe TRBD2 (6 bases). The CDR3 sequence is 19 residues long. CDR1 is SGHTA and CDR2 is FQGTGA in the germline V gene. Trimming took 2 bases from V and 1 from J, leaving 24 bases between them. For the CDR3, the DNA is TGTGCCAGCAGCTTAGCCCGGAGGGTAGGGTACACGTTATCCTACGAGCAGTACTTC. This sequence encodes CASSLARRVGYTLSYEQYF.

J is TRBJ2-7 and V is TRBV4-2; 7 nucleotides align to TRBD2. The CDR3 length is 15 residues. CDR1 is LGHNA and CDR2 is YNFKEQ in the germline V gene. The V and J ends lost 0 bases and 3 bases, in that order; junction bases with no gene match: 5. CDR3 sequence reads: CASSQELANYYEQYF. The CDR3 nucleotides read TGTGCCAGCAGCCAAGAACTAGCGAATTACTACGAGCAGTACTTC.

The rearrangement links TRBV15 to TRBJ2-1; a weak D match, TRBD2 (5 bases). V lost 3 bases and J lost 4, with 16 bases in between. CDR3 size: 16 residues. Germline V lookup: CDR1 LNHNV, CDR2 YYDKDF (reference sequence). This CDR3 is CATSSEDSKTYNEQFF. The DNA for the CDR3 is TGTGCCACCAGCAGCGAGGACTCCAAAACGTACAATGAGCAGTTCTTC.

The rearrangement uses TRBV28 and TRBJ2-7; D uncertain. Germline lookup yields CDR1 MDHEN and CDR2 SYDVKM. This CDR3 spans 12 amino acids. V shed 3 bases and J shed 1 base, with 4 bases lying between them. CDR3 in DNA: TGTGCCAGCAGTTTTCATTCCTACGAGCAGTACTTC. Encoded protein: CASSFHSYEQYF.

The CDR3 reads CASSQRAGSRGYQETQYF. For the CDR3, the DNA is TGTGCCAGCAGCCAGCGCGCGGGATCACGAGGTTACCAAGAGACCCAGTACTTC. The rearrangement joins TRBV7-9 to TRBJ2-5; TRBD2 might be the D (6 bases). Trimming shortened V by 5 bases and J by 0 bases, and 22 bases separated the two germline ends. CDR1 is SEHNR and CDR2 is FQNEAQ in the germline V gene (reference sequence). This CDR3 contains 18 residues.

The CDR3 sequence is CASSQEFGSDTQYF. CDR3 DNA: TGTGCCAGCAGCCAAGAGTTTGGATCAGATACGCAGTATTTT. This chain connects TRBV4-2 to TRBJ2-3; D is unresolved. Trimming took off 0 bases at V and 4 bases at J, with 8 bases between the two ends. The V gene's germline CDR1 is LGHNA and CDR2 YNFKEQ. This CDR3 has 14 amino acids.

The rearrangement uses TRBV5-1 and TRBJ1-2; 11 bases line up with TRBD1. CDR1 and CDR2 from the germline V gene are SGHRS and YFSETQ. V shed 0 bases, J shed 7 bases, and the junction held 11 bases outside the gene matches. The CDR3 has 17 amino acids. In nucleotides, the CDR3 is TGCGCCAGCAGCTTGGAGGCTAACGGACAGGGGGCGGGTGGCTACACCTTC. Translated: CASSLEANGQGAGGYTF.

This clone was recorded once. The J gene is TRBJ2-1, the V gene TRBV11-3; 7 bases agree with TRBD2. The trim removed 3 bases at V and 8 bases at J, leaving 10 bases unmatched. Germline-derived CDR1 and CDR2 are SGHNT and YENEEA. This CDR3 contains 15 residues. This chain's CDR3 is CASSFGGRGYYEQFF. DNA for the CDR3: TGTGCCAGCAGCTTTGGCGGGAGAGGCTATTATGAGCAGTTCTTC.

The chain employs TRBV2 and TRBJ1-5; TRBD1 matches 10 bases. The trim removed 4 bases at V and 5 bases at J, leaving 5 bases unmatched. Looked up from germline, CDR1 is SNHLY and CDR2 is FYNNEI. The CDR3 runs 15 residues. The CDR3 sequence: CASSGRGQGHQPQHF. CDR3 nucleotides: TGTGCCAGCAGTGGGCGGGGACAGGGGCATCAGCCCCAGCATTTT.

This clone was found once. The chain links TRBV19 to TRBJ2-1; the D gene could be TRBD1 or TRBD2 (5 bases each). Trimming pared 5 bases from V and 8 bases from J, leaving 13 bases between. The CDR3 contains 13 residues. Germline V gene lookup returns CDR1 LNHDA and CDR2 SQIVND (reference sequence). The CDR3 loop is CASSPRDGYEQFF. CDR3 bases: TGTGCCAGTAGTCCCAGGGACGGCTATGAGCAGTTCTTC.

This sequence joins TRBV11-3 and TRBJ1-2; no clear D. This CDR3 comprises 11 residues. V lost 3 bases and J 8 bases, leaving 7 bases between the germline ends. Germline values: CDR1 SGHNT, CDR2 YENEEA. CDR3: CASSFEEGYTF. CDR3 DNA: TGTGCCAGCAGCTTTGAGGAAGGCTACACCTTC.

The chain uses TRBV19 and TRBJ1-3, with a tentative D call TRBD1 (6 bases). Germline V CDR1 and CDR2: LNHDA, SQIVND (reference sequence). This CDR3 has 16 residues. The ends were cut back, 4 bases at V and 5 bases at J, with 18 bases in the middle. CDR3 sequence reads: CASSTKQGTTRNTIYF. In DNA, the CDR3 is TGTGCCAGTAGTACTAAACAGGGAACGACTCGAAACACCATATATTTT.

The chain combines TRBV30 with TRBJ2-4; D is perhaps TRBD1 (6 bases). V lost 1 base and J 6 bases, leaving 13 bases between the germline ends. The CDR3 has 14 amino acids. CDR1 and CDR2 (germline): GTSNPN, SVGIG (reference sequence). CDR3 sequence (DNA): TGTGCCTGGAGTGGCCTCAGGGGAAGAAACATTCAGTACTTC. Translated, it gives CAWSGLRGRNIQYF.

The rearrangement links TRBV7-3 to TRBJ1-2; TRBD1 is a possible D gene (5 bases). Germline values: CDR1 SGHTA, CDR2 FQGTGA. Trimming pared 8 bases from V and 8 bases from J, leaving 15 bases between. This CDR3 comprises 12 residues. This CDR3 reads CASSGLPVGYTF. CDR3 coding DNA: TGTGCCAGCTCAGGGCTTCCTGTAGGCTACACCTTC.

The chain links TRBV7-9 to TRBJ1-4; the D is unclear. The V and J ends lost 5 bases and 5 bases respectively, with 12 bases between them. The CDR3 consists of 14 residues. Germline CDR1 and CDR2: SEHNR and FQNEAQ (reference sequence). Written as DNA, the CDR3 is TGTGCCAGCAGCCTAGACGGTGGGAATGAAAAACTGTTTTTT. This gives the protein CASSLDGGNEKLFF.

The chain is built from TRBV6-5 and TRBJ1-4; a possible D gene is TRBD1 (5 bases). The CDR3 covers 15 residues. CDR1 MNHEY and CDR2 SVGAGI come from the germline V gene. The germline V and J ends were trimmed by 8 bases and 0 bases, with 13 bases remaining between them. The CDR3 sequence: CASGRRVATNEKLFF. The CDR3 DNA sequence: TGTGCCAGCGGGCGCAGGGTCGCAACTAATGAAAAACTGTTTTTT.

The genes are TRBV27 and TRBJ2-1; 13 bases align to TRBD2. The CDR3 has 15 residues. J lost 8 bases, V lost 6 bases, and 7 bases had no gene match. Germline loops: CDR1 MNHEY, CDR2 SMNVEV (reference sequence). The CDR3 here is CASRTSGRASDEQFF. CDR3 DNA sequence: TGTGCCAGCAGAACTAGCGGGAGGGCCAGCGATGAGCAGTTCTTC.

This clone was seen only a few times. The chain recombines TRBV30 with TRBJ1-5; no reliable D call. Trimming left V 3 bases short and J 2 bases short, with 11 bases between. Per germline, CDR1 GTSNPN and CDR2 SVGIG (reference sequence). The CDR3 is 14 amino acids. The CDR3 reads CAWSGSAGNQPQHF. The CDR3 DNA reads as TGTGCCTGGAGCGGAAGTGCGGGCAATCAGCCCCAGCATTTT.

The chain has TRBV19 and TRBJ1-5; unclear D gene. The CDR3 runs to 14 residues. The germline CDR1 and CDR2 sequences are LNHDA and SQIVND (reference sequence). The V gene lost 3 bases and the J gene lost 4 bases, with 10 bases spanning the gap. Written as DNA, the CDR3 is TGTGCCAGTAGTATTGGCATGGGGAATCAGCCCCAGCATTTT. Translated: CASSIGMGNQPQHF.

The chain employs TRBV6-5 and TRBJ2-3; tentatively, D is TRBD1 or TRBD2 (5 bases each). CDR1 and CDR2 from the germline V gene are MNHEY and SVGAGI. The CDR3 spans 14 residues. Trimming stripped 2 bases from V and 3 bases from J, with 9 bases between. This chain's CDR3 is CASSYGDHTDTQYF. CDR3 DNA sequence: TGTGCCAGCAGTTACGGGGACCATACAGATACGCAGTATTTT.

The rearrangement joins TRBV4-2 to TRBJ2-2; no definite D call. CDR1 and CDR2 (germline): LGHNA, YNFKEQ. CDR3 length: 16 residues. V was cut by 0 bases and J by 6 bases, with 14 bases left in between. CDR3 sequence: CASSQDWGSSAGELFF. The CDR3 DNA sequence: TGTGCCAGCAGCCAAGATTGGGGATCTTCGGCCGGGGAGCTGTTTTTT.

V is TRBV6-1 and J is TRBJ1-5, with D unclear. Trimming removed 0 bases from V and 2 bases from J, with 8 bases in between. From germline, CDR1 is MNHNS and CDR2 SASEGT. The CDR3 is 15 residues long. CDR3 protein: CASSEAGLRNQPQHF. The CDR3 DNA follows: TGTGCCAGCAGTGAAGCCGGGTTACGCAATCAGCCCCAGCATTTT.

The CDR3 DNA reads as TGTGCCTGGAGTGCAAAAGCGCTCGCAGATACGCAGTATTTT. Protein product: CAWSAKALADTQYF. The gene calls are TRBV30 and TRBJ2-3; D is unresolved. V was cut by 1 base and J by 4 bases, with 12 bases left in between. CDR3 size: 14 residues. From germline, CDR1 is GTSNPN and CDR2 SVGIG (reference sequence).

The chain has TRBV5-4 and TRBJ1-2, with a possible D match to TRBD1 (6 bases). V was shortened by 0 bases and J by 6 bases, with 18 bases between the two germline ends. There are 16 residues in the CDR3. Germline V gene lookup returns CDR1 SGHNT and CDR2 YYREEE (reference sequence). CDR3 in amino acids: CASSLASSPGADGYTF. For the CDR3, the DNA is TGTGCCAGCAGCTTGGCCTCCAGCCCAGGGGCCGATGGCTACACCTTC.

This rearrangement joins TRBV6-5 to TRBJ2-7; D could derive from TRBD1 or TRBD2 (5 bases each). This CDR3 has 13 amino acids. Trimming cost V 0 bases and J 6 bases, with 9 bases left between them. Germline values: CDR1 MNHEY, CDR2 SVGAGI. The CDR3 sequence is CASSYSGVGEQYF. The DNA for the CDR3 is TGTGCCAGCAGTTACTCGGGGGTTGGCGAGCAGTACTTC.